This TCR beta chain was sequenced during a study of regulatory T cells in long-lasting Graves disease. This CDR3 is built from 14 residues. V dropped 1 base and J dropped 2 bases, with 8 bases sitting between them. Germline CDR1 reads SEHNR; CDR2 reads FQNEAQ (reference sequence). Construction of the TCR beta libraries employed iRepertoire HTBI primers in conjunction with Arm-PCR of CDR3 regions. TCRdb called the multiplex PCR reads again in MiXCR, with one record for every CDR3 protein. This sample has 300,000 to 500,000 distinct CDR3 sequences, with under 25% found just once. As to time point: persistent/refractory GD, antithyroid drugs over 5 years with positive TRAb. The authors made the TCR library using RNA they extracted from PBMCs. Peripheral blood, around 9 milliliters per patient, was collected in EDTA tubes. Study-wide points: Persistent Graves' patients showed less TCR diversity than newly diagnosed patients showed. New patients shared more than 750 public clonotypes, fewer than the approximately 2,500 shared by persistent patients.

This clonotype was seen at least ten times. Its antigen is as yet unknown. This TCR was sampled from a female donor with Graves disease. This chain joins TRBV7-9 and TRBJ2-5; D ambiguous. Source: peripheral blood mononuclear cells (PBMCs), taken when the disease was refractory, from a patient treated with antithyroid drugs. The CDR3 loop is CASSLVGVQETQYF. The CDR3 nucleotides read TGTGCCAGCAGCTTAGTTGGGGTACAAGAGACCCAGTACTTC.